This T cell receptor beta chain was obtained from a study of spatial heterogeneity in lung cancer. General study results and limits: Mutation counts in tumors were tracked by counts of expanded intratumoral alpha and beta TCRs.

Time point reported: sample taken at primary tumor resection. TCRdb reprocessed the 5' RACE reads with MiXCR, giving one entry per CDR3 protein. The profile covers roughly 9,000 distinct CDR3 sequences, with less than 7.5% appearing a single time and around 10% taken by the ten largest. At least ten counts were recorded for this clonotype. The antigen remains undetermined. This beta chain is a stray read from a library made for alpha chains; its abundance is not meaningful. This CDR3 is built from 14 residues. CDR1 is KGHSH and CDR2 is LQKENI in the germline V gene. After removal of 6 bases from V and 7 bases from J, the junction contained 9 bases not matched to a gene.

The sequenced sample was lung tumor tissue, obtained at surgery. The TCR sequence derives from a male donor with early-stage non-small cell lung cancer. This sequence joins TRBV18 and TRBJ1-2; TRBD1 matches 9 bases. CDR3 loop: CASSPGTGRFGYTF. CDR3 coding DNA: TGTGCCAGCTCGCCCGGGACAGGGCGGTTTGGCTACACCTTC.